What follows describes a single T cell receptor (beta chain). This sample is part of a study of shared clonotypes between healthy human individuals. Caucasian adults living in Nashville, Tennessee, provided all samples. Several immunoSEQ plates received, in even portions, the genomic DNA of each subset. Here immunoSEQ multiplex PCR was the method, and the copy in TCRdb shows in-frame clones only, minus some. The table lists roughly 500,000 clones, approximately 82% of them singletons. Germline V lookup: CDR1 SGHRS, CDR2 YFSETQ. V lost 5 bases, J lost 0 bases, and 3 bases stayed unmatched. CDR3 size: 15 residues.

V and J are TRBV5-1 and TRBJ2-7; the match to TRBD2 covers 12 bases. The sample taken for sequencing was PBMCs. This TCR was sampled from a woman aged 40-49 years in good health. Some clones in this sample may be carry-over from other donors' samples. The CDR3 loop reads CASRPTSGSSYEQYF. As DNA, the CDR3 is TGCGCCAGCAGACCGACTAGCGGGAGCTCCTACGAGCAGTACTTC.